In its sample, the clone carrying this TCR beta chain was seen a few times. Gene names and germline refer to mouse. Extracted RNA was reverse transcribed into cDNA, the sequencing template. TCRdb keeps only in-frame clones here, not all; method: immunoSEQ multiplex PCR. The sample gives more than 250,000 clones, none seen only once, and the top ten clones hold approximately 1.2%. This record comes from a study of CD8+ T cells in alopecia areata. Separation of pooled cutaneous lymph node cells was by sorting with CD4, CD8alpha, NKG2D, NKG2ACE and other markers. Sequencing input: CD4+ T cells sorted from a lymph node. This TCR was recovered from a C3H/HeJ mouse with alopecia areata. For the strain, the MHC haplotype given is H2-k.

The CDR3 here is CASSNRENTLYF. The sequenced part of the CDR3 DNA is TGTGCCAGCAGTAACAGGGAAAAC. The chain combines TRBV13-3 with TRBJ2-4; a weak D match, TRBD1 (6 bases). The read ends 4 residues early relative to the CDR3; the germline J gene fills the gap. In germline, CDR1 is NNHDY, CDR2 SYVADS. The CDR3 totals 12 residues.